This T cell receptor beta chain was profiled in a study of patients and donors after allogeneic stem cell transplantation (dated by TCRdb to the early 2020s). Libraries came from RT-PCR. TCRdb names NextSeq 550 as the instrument used. Using fastp trimming at Q25 and MiXCR clonotype assembly, TCRdb reanalyzed the public sequencing data and kept in-frame beta chains. When rows share a CDR3 protein, they turn into one entry using the most common DNA and genes. The sample table shows roughly 200,000 distinct CDR3 sequences, and about 40% are seen once. The ten top clones hold about 33% of the sample. Concerning this clonotype itself: The specificity of this receptor is unknown. Base-call qualities are not available, and no considerably larger clone is one nucleotide away.

Sequencing was carried out using blood, either unsorted or a sorted T cell fraction (not recorded which). The TCR originated in a human donor who was either an allogeneic HSCT recipient or a stem cell or donor lymphocyte infusion donor (not recorded which). It is not recorded whose cells these are; they may come from a transplant donor.

The DNA reads TGTGCCACCCTAGGCAATGAGCAGTTCTTC. This codes for CATLGNEQFF. The V and J segments used are TRBV24-1 and TRBJ2-1; no D gene is confidently identified. The germline V gene sets CDR1 to KGHDR and CDR2 to SFDVKD. Trimming removed 9 bases from V and 6 bases from J, leaving 5 bases between the germline ends. From its cysteine to its phenylalanine, the CDR3 spans 10 amino acids. CDR3 DNA only is kept here, 30 bases in frame from base 1.